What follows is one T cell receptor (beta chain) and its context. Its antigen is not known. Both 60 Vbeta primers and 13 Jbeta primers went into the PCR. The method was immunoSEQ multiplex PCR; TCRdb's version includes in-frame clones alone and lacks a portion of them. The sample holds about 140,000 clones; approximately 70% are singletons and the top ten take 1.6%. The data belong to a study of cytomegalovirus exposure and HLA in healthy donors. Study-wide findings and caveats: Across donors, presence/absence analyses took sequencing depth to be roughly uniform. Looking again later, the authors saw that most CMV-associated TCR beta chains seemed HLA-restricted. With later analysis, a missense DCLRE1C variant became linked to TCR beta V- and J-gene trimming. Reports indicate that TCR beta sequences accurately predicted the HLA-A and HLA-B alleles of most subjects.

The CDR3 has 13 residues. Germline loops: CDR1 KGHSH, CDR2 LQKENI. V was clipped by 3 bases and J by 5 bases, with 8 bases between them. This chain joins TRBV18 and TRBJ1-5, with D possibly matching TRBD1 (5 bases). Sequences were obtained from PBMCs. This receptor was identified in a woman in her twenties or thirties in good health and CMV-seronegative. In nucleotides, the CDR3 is TGTGCCAGCTCACCGGGGGAGGATCAGCCCCAGCATTTT. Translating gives CASSPGEDQPQHF.